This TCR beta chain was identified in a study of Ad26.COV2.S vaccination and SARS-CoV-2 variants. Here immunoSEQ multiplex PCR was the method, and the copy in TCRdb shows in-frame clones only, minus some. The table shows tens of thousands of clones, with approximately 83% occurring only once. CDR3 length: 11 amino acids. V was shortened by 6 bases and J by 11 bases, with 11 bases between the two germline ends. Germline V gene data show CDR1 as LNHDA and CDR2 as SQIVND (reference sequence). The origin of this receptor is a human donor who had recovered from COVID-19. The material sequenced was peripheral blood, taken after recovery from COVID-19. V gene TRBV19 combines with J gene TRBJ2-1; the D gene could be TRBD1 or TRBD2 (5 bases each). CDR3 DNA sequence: TGTGCCAGTAGGAAGGGGACGAAGCAGTTCTTC. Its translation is CASRKGTKQFF.